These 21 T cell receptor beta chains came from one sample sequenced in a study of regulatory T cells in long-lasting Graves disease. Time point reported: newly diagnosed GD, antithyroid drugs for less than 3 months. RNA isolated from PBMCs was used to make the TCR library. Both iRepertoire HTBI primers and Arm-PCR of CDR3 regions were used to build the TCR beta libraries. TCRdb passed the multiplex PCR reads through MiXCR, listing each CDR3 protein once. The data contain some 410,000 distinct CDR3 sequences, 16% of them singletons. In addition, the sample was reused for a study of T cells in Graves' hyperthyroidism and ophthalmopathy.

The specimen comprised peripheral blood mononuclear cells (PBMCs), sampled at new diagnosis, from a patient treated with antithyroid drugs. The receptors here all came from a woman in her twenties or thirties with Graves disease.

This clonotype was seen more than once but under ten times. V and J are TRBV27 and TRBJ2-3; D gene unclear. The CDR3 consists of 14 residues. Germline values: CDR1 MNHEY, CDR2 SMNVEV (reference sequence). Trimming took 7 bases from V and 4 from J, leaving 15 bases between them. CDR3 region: CASTRNKGADTQYF. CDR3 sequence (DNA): TGTGCCAGCACCAGGAACAAAGGAGCAGATACGCAGTATTTT.

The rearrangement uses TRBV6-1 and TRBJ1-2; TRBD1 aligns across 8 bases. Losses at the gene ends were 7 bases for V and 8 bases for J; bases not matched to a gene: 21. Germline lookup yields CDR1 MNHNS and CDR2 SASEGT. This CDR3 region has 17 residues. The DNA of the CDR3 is TGTGCCAGCATCAAGATACAGGGGGTTTCTTTACTCGGCGGCTACACCTTC. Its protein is CASIKIQGVSLLGGYTF.

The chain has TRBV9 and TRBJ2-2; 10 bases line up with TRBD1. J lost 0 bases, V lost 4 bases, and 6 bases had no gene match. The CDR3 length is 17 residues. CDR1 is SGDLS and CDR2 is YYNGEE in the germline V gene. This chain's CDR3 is CASSSRDRGSNTGELFF. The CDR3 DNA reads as TGTGCCAGCAGCTCCCGGGACAGGGGCTCGAACACCGGGGAGCTGTTTTTT.

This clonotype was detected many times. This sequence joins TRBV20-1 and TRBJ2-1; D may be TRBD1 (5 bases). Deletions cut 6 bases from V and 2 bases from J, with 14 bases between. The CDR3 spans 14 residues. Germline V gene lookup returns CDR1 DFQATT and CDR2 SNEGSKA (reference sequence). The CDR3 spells CSAPETDTYNEQFF. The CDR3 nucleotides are TGCAGTGCCCCCGAGACAGACACCTACAATGAGCAGTTCTTC.

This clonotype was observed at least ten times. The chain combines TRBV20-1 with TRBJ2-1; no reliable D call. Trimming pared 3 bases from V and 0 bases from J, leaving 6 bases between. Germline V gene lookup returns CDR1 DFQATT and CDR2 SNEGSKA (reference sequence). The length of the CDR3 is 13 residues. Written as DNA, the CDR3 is TGCAGTGCTAGCTTTAGCTCCTACAATGAGCAGTTCTTC. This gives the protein CSASFSSYNEQFF.

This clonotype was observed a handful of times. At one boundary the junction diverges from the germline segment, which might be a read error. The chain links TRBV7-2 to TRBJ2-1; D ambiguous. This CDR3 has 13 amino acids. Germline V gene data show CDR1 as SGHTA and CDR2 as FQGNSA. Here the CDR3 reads CASSLAPSNERFF. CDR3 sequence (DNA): TGTGCCAGCAGCTTAGCGCCGTCCAATGAGCGGTTCTTC.

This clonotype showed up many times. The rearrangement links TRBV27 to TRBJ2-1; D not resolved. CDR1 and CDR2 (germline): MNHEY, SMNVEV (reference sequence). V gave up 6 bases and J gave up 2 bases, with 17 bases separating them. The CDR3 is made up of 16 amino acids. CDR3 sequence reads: CASSLGTGPTYNEQFF. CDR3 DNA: TGTGCCAGCAGCCTGGGCACCGGGCCGACCTACAATGAGCAGTTCTTC.

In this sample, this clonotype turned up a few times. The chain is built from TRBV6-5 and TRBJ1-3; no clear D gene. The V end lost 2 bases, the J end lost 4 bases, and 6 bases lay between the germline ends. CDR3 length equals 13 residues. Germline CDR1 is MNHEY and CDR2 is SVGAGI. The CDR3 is CASSYPGGNTIYF. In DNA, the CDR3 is TGTGCCAGCAGTTACCCGGGGGGAAACACCATATATTTT.

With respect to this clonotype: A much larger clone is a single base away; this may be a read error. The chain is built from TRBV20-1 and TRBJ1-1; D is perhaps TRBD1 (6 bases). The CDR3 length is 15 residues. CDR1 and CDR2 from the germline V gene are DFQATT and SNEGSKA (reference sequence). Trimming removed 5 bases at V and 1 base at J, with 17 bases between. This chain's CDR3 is CSASGGVPPNTEAFF. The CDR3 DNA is TGCAGTGCTTCGGGGGGCGTTCCCCCGAACACTGAAGCTTTCTTT.

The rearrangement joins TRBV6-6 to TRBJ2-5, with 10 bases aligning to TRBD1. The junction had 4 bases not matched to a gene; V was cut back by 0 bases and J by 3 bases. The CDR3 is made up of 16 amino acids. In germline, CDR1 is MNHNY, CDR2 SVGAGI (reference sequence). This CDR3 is CASSYSEGTGEETQYF. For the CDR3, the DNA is TGTGCCAGCAGTTACTCGGAGGGGACAGGGGAAGAGACCCAGTACTTC.

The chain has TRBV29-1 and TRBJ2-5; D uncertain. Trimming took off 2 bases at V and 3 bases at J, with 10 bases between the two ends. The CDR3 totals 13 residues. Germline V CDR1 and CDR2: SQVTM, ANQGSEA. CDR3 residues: CSVEPTWEETQYF. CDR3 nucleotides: TGCAGCGTTGAACCTACGTGGGAAGAGACCCAGTACTTC.

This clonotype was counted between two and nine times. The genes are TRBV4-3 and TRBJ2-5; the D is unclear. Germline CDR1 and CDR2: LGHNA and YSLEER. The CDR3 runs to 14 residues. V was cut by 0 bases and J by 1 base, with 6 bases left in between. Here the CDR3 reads CASSQERIQETQYF. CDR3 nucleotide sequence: TGCGCCAGCAGCCAAGAACGGATCCAAGAGACCCAGTACTTC.

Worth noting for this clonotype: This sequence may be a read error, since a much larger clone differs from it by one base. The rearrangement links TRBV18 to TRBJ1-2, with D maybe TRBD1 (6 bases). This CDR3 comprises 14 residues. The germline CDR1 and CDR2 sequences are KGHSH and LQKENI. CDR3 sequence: CASSPPNRDDGSTF. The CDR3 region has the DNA TGTGCCAGCTCACCACCTAACAGGGATGATGGCTCCACCTTC.

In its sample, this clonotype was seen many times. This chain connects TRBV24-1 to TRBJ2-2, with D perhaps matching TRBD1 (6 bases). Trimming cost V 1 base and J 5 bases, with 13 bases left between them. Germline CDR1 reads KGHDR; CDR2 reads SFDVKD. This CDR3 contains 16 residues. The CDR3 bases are TGTGCCACCAGTGATTTACAGGGTAGTCGAACCGGGGAGCTGTTTTTT. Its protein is CATSDLQGSRTGELFF.

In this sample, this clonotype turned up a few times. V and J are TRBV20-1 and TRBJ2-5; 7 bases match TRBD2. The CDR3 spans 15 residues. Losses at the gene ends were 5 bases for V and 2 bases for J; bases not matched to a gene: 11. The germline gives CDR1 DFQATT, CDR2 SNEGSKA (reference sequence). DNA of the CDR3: TGCAGTGCTGTACGCTCCTCTAGCGGACAAGAGACCCAGTACTTC. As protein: CSAVRSSSGQETQYF.

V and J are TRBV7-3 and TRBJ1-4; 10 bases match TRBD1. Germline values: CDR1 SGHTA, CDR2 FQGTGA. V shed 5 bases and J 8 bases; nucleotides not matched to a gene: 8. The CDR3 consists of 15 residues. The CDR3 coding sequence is TGTGCCAGCAGCAACCCGGACAGGGGGGACGAAAAACTGTTTTTT. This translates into CASSNPDRGDEKLFF.

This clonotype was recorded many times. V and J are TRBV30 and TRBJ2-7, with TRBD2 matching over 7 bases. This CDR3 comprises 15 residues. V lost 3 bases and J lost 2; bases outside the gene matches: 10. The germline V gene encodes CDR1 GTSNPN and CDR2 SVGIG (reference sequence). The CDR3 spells CAWRLWAGVTYEQYF. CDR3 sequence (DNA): TGTGCCTGGAGACTGTGGGCGGGAGTGACCTACGAGCAGTACTTC.

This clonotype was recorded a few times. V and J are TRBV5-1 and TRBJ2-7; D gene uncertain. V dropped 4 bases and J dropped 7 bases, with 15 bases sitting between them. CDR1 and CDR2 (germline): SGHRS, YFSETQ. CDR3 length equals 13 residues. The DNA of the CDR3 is TGCGCCAGCAGCGACACCGGACCAGCGGAGCAGTACTTC. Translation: CASSDTGPAEQYF.

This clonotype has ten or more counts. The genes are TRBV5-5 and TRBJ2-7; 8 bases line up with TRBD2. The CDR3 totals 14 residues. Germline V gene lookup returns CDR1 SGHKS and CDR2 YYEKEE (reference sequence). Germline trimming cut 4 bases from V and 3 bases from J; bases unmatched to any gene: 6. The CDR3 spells CASSPGGYRYEQYF. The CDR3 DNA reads TGTGCCAGCAGCCCGGGGGGGTACCGCTACGAGCAGTACTTC.

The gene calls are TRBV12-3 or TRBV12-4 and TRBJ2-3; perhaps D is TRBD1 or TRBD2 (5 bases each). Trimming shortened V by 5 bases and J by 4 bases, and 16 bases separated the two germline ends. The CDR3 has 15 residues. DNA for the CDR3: TGTGCCAGCAGTCCCCGGGGTAGCAGGGCAGATACGCAGTATTTT. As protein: CASSPRGSRADTQYF.

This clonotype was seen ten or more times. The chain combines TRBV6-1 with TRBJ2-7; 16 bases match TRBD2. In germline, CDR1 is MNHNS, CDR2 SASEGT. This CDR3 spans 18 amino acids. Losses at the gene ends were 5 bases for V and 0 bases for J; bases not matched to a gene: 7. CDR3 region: CASSHGTSGRVSSYEQYF. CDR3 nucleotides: TGTGCCAGCAGTCACGGGACTAGCGGGAGGGTTAGCTCCTACGAGCAGTACTTC.